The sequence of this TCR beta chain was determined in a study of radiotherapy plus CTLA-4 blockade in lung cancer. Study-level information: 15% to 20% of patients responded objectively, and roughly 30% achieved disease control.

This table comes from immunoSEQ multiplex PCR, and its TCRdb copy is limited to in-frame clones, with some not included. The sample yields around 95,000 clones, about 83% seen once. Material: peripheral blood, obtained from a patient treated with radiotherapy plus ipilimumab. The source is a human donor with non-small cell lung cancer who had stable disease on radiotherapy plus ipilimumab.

The CDR3: CASSLGGTSYEQYF. Written as DNA, the CDR3 is TGTGCCAGCAGCTTGGGCGGTACCTCCTACGAGCAGTACTTC. The J gene is TRBJ2-7, the V gene TRBV7-2, with D unresolved. CDR1 and CDR2 (germline): SGHTA, FQGNSA. The CDR3 is 14 residues long. Trimming removed 3 bases from V and 0 bases from J, with 9 bases in between.